Listed below are T cell receptor beta chains from one sample, sequenced in a study of neurological immune-mediated disorders. MiXCR, run by TCRdb on the 5' RACE reads, gives a single entry per CDR3 protein. This table has about 22,000 distinct CDR3 sequences, 8% to 13% appearing once. The specimen sequenced was PBMCs. Receptors were obtained from a woman aged 60 to 75 with HTLV-1-associated myelopathy (HAM/TSP). Each CDR3 is given with its conserved first and last residue. The D gene is left open where the match is weak. Clone size is given for some rows only: seen once, a few or many times, or a class if the clone is expanded.

J gene,V gene,clone size,D gene,CDR3 protein,CDR3 DNA
TRBJ2-7,TRBV11-2,many,NA,CASSLGQTYEQYF,TGTGCCAGCAGCTTAGGACAAACCTACGAGCAGTACTTC
TRBJ2-5,TRBV20-1,many,NA,CSASAAEETQYF,TGCAGTGCTAGCGCTGCAGAAGAGACCCAGTACTTC
TRBJ2-1,TRBV11-3,many,NA,CASSLDPPSRLFF,TGTGCCAGCAGCTTAGATCCCCCTTCACGTTTGTTCTTC
TRBJ2-3,TRBV7-2,medium-sized,TRBD2,CASSLGPRGGANTQYF,TGTGCCAGCAGCTTAGGTCCCCGGGGGGGCGCTAATACGCAGTATTTT
TRBJ1-1,TRBV7-2,many,TRBD1,CASSSPPDRYTEAFF,TGTGCCAGCAGCTCCCCCCCGGACAGGTACACTGAAGCTTTCTTT
TRBJ2-7,TRBV4-1,many,NA,CASSPLSVIRTKREQYF,TGCGCCAGCAGCCCCCTCAGTGTAATTCGAACAAAGCGGGAGCAGTACTTC
TRBJ2-1,TRBV7-8,many,TRBD2,CASSPGGLAGRYNEQFF,TGTGCCAGCAGCCCGGGGGGGCTAGCGGGGCGCTACAATGAGCAGTTCTTC
TRBJ2-5,TRBV20-1,medium-sized,NA,CSAVSTRPETQYF,TGCAGTGCTGTGTCCACCCGGCCGGAGACCCAGTACTTC
TRBJ2-3,TRBV30,many,TRBD1,CAWTPSGGDTQYF,TGTGCCTGGACCCCCTCAGGGGGAGATACGCAGTATTTT
TRBJ2-1,TRBV7-9,many,TRBD2,CASSASWGGPSSYNEQFF,TGTGCCAGCAGCGCCAGTTGGGGAGGGCCGAGCTCCTACAATGAGCAGTTCTTC
TRBJ2-7,TRBV12-3/TRBV12-4,many,NA,CASSLNIYEQYF,TGTGCCAGCAGTTTAAACATCTACGAGCAGTACTTC
TRBJ1-4,TRBV12-3/TRBV12-4,many,NA,CASSLVENGKLFF,TGTGCCAGCAGTTTAGTGGAGAACGGAAAACTGTTTTTT
TRBJ2-7,TRBV20-1,many,NA,CSARDPGGPYEQYF,TGCAGTGCTAGAGATCCGGGGGGCCCCTACGAGCAGTACTTC
TRBJ1-2,TRBV12-3/TRBV12-4,NA,NA,CASSDSGHCYTF,TGTGCCAGCTCAGACAGTGGCCACTGCTACACCTTC
TRBJ1-5,TRBV6-1,many,NA,CASSPFVRGNQPQHF,TGTGCCAGCAGTCCTTTTGTAAGGGGCAATCAGCCCCAGCATTTT
TRBJ2-6,TRBV6-4,medium-sized,NA,CASSPIGSGANVLTF,TGTGCCAGCAGTCCCATAGGCTCTGGGGCCAACGTCCTGACTTTC
TRBJ2-5,TRBV20-1,many,NA,CSAETVETQYF,TGCAGTGCTGAGACCGTCGAGACCCAGTACTTC
TRBJ1-1,TRBV5-6,many,TRBD1,CASSLPPGTGAGTEAFF,TGTGCCAGCAGCTTGCCACCTGGGACAGGGGCCGGCACTGAAGCTTTCTTT
TRBJ1-4,TRBV5-1,many,NA,CASSTDGRFNEKLFF,TGCGCCAGCAGCACGGACGGACGGTTTAATGAAAAACTGTTTTTT
TRBJ2-2,TRBV5-1,many,NA,CASSLGDQANTGELFF,TGCGCCAGCAGCTTGGGGGACCAAGCGAACACCGGGGAGCTGTTTTTT
TRBJ1-6,TRBV11-2,many,NA,CASSLVRTAYNSPLHF,TGTGCCAGCAGCTTAGTTCGGACCGCCTATAATTCACCCCTCCACTTT
TRBJ1-1,TRBV20-1,medium-sized,TRBD1,CSAKDRGDTEAFF,TGCAGTGCCAAAGACAGGGGAGACACTGAAGCTTTCTTT
TRBJ2-5,TRBV6-6,many,NA,CASSYFGARETQYF,TGTGCCAGCAGTTACTTTGGGGCCCGGGAGACCCAGTACTTC
TRBJ2-2,TRBV6-1,NA,NA,CASRELTNAGELFF,TGTGCCAGCAGAGAACTGACAAACGCCGGGGAGCTGTTTTTT
TRBJ1-6,TRBV6-1,many,NA,CASSEPPSPLHF,TGTGCCAGCAGTGAACCCCCTTCACCCCTCCACTTT
TRBJ2-3,TRBV5-1,many,NA,CASSLATLKSTDTQYF,TGCGCCAGCAGCTTGGCGACACTAAAAAGCACAGATACGCAGTATTTT
TRBJ2-5,TRBV5-5,many,NA,CASSDLIAVGETQYF,TGTGCCAGCAGCGATCTTATAGCGGTCGGGGAGACCCAGTACTTC
TRBJ2-2,TRBV20-1,many,NA,CSARDMRANTGELFF,TGCAGTGCTAGAGATATGAGGGCGAACACCGGGGAGCTGTTTTTT
TRBJ2-3,TRBV7-2,NA,TRBD2,CASSSVAGGLTQYF,TGTGCCAGCAGCTCGGTAGCGGGGGGGCTTACGCAGTATTTT
TRBJ1-1,TRBV20-1,many,NA,CSARDRIPNTEAFF,TGCAGTGCTAGAGACAGAATTCCGAACACTGAAGCTTTCTTT
TRBJ1-2,TRBV20-1,many,TRBD1,CSASRTGGSHNYGYTF,TGCAGTGCTAGTCGGACAGGGGGCTCCCATAACTATGGCTACACCTTC
TRBJ1-2,TRBV4-1,many,TRBD1,CASSPLVPGQGRTNYGYTF,TGCGCCAGCAGCCCACTAGTCCCGGGACAGGGGCGAACTAACTATGGCTACACCTTC
TRBJ2-3,TRBV7-9,medium-sized,NA,CASSEQGTDTQYF,TGTGCCAGCAGCGAACAGGGCACAGATACGCAGTATTTT
TRBJ1-2,TRBV20-1,many,NA,CSASPAYGYTF,TGCAGTGCTAGCCCCGCGTATGGCTACACCTTC
TRBJ2-3,TRBV20-1,many,NA,CSARGISGHLSTDTQYF,TGCAGTGCTAGAGGAATCTCGGGACACCTAAGCACAGATACGCAGTATTTT
TRBJ2-7,TRBV20-1,many,NA,CSASDYREIYEQYF,TGCAGTGCTAGCGACTACAGGGAGATCTACGAGCAGTACTTC
TRBJ1-4,TRBV5-5,many,NA,CASSLMPATNEKLFF,TGTGCCAGCAGCTTGATGCCGGCAACTAATGAAAAACTGTTTTTT
TRBJ2-2,TRBV20-1,many,NA,CSARGHTGELFF,TGCAGTGCTAGAGGGCACACCGGGGAGCTGTTTTTT
TRBJ2-7,TRBV20-1,many,TRBD1,CSARVREGQITYEQYF,TGCAGTGCTAGAGTCCGAGAGGGACAGATAACCTACGAGCAGTACTTC
TRBJ2-3,TRBV20-1,many,NA,CSAREPRVPGTDTQYF,TGCAGTGCTAGAGAACCTCGTGTCCCCGGCACAGATACGCAGTATTTT
TRBJ1-3,TRBV10-3,few,TRBD1,CAISSRDRAYSGNTIYF,TGTGCCATCAGTAGCCGGGACAGGGCCTACTCTGGAAACACCATATATTTT
TRBJ2-2,TRBV7-7,many,NA,CASSYGANTGELFF,TGTGCCAGCAGTTACGGGGCGAACACCGGGGAGCTGTTTTTT
TRBJ2-5,TRBV5-1,medium-sized,NA,CASSLAPGPHQETQYF,TGCGCCAGCAGCTTGGCCCCAGGGCCCCATCAAGAGACCCAGTACTTC
TRBJ2-1,TRBV20-1,many,TRBD2,CSGRSSGGAYNEQFF,TGCAGTGGACGGTCTAGCGGGGGGGCGTACAATGAGCAGTTCTTC
TRBJ2-7,TRBV7-8,NA,NA,CASSLGGGVYEQYF,TGTGCCAGCAGCTTAGGAGGGGGGGTGTACGAGCAGTACTTC
TRBJ1-1,TRBV11-2,once,TRBD1,CASSPRTGTGTEAFF,TGTGCCAGCAGCCCCCGGACAGGGACAGGCACTGAAGCTTTCTTT
TRBJ2-3,TRBV9,many,TRBD2,CASSPLSGGGYTQYF,TGTGCCAGCAGCCCCTTGAGCGGGGGGGGATATACGCAGTATTTT
TRBJ2-7,TRBV20-1,medium-sized,TRBD1,CSANPGTGGREQYF,TGCAGTGCAAACCCCGGGACAGGGGGCCGGGAGCAGTACTTC
TRBJ1-5,TRBV20-1,many,NA,CSAQETEDQPQHF,TGCAGTGCTCAAGAGACAGAGGATCAGCCCCAGCATTTT
TRBJ2-6,TRBV5-4,NA,NA,CASSRWDFTRYSGANVLTF,TGTGCCAGCAGCAGATGGGACTTCACACGCTACTCTGGGGCCAACGTCCTGACTTTC
TRBJ2-3,TRBV4-1,few,TRBD2,CASRLTSGGKSDTQYF,TGCGCCAGCAGATTGACTAGCGGGGGAAAATCAGATACGCAGTATTTT
TRBJ1-1,TRBV14,many,NA,CASSQDMGVRDTEAFF,TGTGCCAGCAGCCAAGATATGGGGGTTAGAGACACTGAAGCTTTCTTT
TRBJ1-2,TRBV20-1,many,TRBD1,CSANRIAPGQTNYGYTF,TGCAGTGCTAACAGAATTGCACCGGGACAGACTAACTATGGCTACACCTTC
TRBJ2-2,TRBV20-1,many,NA,CSASPQNTGELFF,TGCAGTGCTAGTCCACAGAACACCGGGGAGCTGTTTTTT
TRBJ2-2,TRBV5-6,many,NA,CASSFRYRQANTGELFF,TGTGCCAGCAGCTTTCGGTACAGGCAAGCGAACACCGGGGAGCTGTTTTTT
TRBJ1-6,TRBV30,many,NA,CAWSVRGYNSPLHF,TGTGCCTGGAGTGTAAGGGGTTATAATTCACCCCTCCACTTT
TRBJ1-2,TRBV6-5,many,TRBD1,CASSPQGYYGYTF,TGTGCCAGCAGCCCACAGGGGTACTATGGCTACACCTTC
TRBJ1-3,TRBV20-1,NA,NA,CSAGLGGASGSTIYF,TGCAGTGCTGGCCTCGGGGGGGCCTCTGGAAGCACCATATATTTT
TRBJ2-1,TRBV4-1,many,TRBD1,CASSQPTRDSYNEQFF,TGCGCCAGCAGCCAACCAACCCGGGACAGCTACAATGAGCAGTTCTTC
TRBJ1-2,TRBV5-1,many,NA,CASSLGTSRVYGYTF,TGCGCCAGCAGCTTGGGGACATCAAGAGTCTATGGCTACACCTTC